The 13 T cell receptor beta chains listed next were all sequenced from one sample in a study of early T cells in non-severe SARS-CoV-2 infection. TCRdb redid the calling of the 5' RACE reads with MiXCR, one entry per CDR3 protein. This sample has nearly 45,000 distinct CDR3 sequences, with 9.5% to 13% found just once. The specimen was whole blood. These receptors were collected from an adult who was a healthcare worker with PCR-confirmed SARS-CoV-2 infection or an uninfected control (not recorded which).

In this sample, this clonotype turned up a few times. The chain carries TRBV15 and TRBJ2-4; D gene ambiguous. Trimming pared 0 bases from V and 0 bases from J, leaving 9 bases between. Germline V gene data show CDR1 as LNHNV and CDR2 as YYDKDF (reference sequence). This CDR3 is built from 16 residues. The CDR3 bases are TGTGCCACCAGCAGAGAAGGGCCCCTAGCCAAAAACATTCAGTACTTC. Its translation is CATSREGPLAKNIQYF.

Here the CDR3 reads CATGTGVGGELFF. The CDR3, as DNA: TGTGCCACGGGGACAGGGGTAGGCGGGGAGCTGTTTTTT. This chain connects TRBV10-3 to TRBJ2-2, with TRBD1 matching over 10 bases. J gave up 7 bases and V 10 bases, and 6 bases lay outside the gene matches. Germline CDR1 reads ENHRY; CDR2 reads SYGVKD. CDR3 size: 13 residues.

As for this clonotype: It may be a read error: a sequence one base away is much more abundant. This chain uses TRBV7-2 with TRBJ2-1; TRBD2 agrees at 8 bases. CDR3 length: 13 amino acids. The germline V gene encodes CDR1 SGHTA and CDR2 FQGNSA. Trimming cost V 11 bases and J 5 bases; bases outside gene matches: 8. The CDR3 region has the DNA TGTGCCTCTCGGGGGGGAACCCACAATGAGCAGTTCTTC. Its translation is CASRGGTHNEQFF.

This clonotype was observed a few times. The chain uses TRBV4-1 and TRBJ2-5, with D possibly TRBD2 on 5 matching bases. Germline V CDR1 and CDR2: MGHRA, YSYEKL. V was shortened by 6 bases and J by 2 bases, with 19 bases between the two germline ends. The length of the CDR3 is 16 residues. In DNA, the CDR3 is TGCGCCAGCAGTCGAAATTCCGGGATGCCACAAGAGACCCAGTACTTC. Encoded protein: CASSRNSGMPQETQYF.

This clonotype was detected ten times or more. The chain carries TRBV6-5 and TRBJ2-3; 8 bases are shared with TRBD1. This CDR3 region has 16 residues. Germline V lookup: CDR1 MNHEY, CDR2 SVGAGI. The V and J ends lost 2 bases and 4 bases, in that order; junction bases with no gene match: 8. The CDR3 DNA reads TGTGCCAGCAGTTACGACGGCAGGGGGCTGCCAGATACGCAGTATTTT. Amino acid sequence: CASSYDGRGLPDTQYF.

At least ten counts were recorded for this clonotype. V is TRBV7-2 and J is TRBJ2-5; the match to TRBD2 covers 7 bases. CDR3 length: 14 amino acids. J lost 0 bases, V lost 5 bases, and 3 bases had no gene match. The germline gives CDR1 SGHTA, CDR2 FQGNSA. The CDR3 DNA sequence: TGTGCCAGCAGCGGCGGGAGAAACCAAGAGACCCAGTACTTC. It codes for CASSGGRNQETQYF.

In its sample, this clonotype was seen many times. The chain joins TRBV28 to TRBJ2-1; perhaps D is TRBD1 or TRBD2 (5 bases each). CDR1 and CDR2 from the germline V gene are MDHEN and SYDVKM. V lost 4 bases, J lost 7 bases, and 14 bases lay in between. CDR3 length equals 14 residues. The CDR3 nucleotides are TGTGCCAGCAGTTCGGCACACGGGGCTAATGAGCAGTTCTTC. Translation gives CASSSAHGANEQFF.

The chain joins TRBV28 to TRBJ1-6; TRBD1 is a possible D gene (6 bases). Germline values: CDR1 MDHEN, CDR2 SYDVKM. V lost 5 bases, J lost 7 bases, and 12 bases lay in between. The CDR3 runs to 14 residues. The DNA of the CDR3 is TGTGCCAGCAGTAATGGACAGCCAAATTCACCCCTCCACTTT. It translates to CASSNGQPNSPLHF.

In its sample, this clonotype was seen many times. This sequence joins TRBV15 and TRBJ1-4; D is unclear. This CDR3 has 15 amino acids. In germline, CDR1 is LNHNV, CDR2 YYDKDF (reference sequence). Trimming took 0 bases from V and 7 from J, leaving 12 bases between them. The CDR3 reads CATSRDPGRSEKLFF. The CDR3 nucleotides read TGTGCCACCAGCAGAGACCCGGGCCGCAGTGAAAAACTGTTTTTT.

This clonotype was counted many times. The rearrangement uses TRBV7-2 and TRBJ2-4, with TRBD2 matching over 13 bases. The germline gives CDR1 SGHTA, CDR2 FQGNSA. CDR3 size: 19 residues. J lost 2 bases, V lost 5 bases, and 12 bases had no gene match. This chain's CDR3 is CASSPEPGLAGPTKNIQYF. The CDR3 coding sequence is TGTGCCAGCAGCCCCGAGCCGGGACTAGCGGGACCTACCAAAAACATTCAGTACTTC.

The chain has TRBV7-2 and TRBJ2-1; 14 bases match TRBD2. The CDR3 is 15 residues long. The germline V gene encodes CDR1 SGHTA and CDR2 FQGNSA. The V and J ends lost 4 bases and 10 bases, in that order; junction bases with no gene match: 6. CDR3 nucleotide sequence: TGTGCCAGCAGCTCGGGACTAGCGGGAGTCCAGGAGCAGTTCTTC. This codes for CASSSGLAGVQEQFF.

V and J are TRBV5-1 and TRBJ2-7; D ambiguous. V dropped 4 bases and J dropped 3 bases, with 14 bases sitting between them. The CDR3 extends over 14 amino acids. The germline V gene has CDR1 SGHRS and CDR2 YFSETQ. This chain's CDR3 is CASSPTPDFYEQYF. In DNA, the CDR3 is TGCGCCAGCAGCCCCACTCCGGATTTCTACGAGCAGTACTTC. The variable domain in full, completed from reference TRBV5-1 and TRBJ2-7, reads KAGVTQTPRYLIKTRGQQVTLSCSPISGHRSVSWYQQTPGQGLQFLFEYFSETQRNKGNFPGRFSGRQFSNSRSEMNVSTLELGDSALYLCASSPTPDFYEQYFGPGTRLTVT.

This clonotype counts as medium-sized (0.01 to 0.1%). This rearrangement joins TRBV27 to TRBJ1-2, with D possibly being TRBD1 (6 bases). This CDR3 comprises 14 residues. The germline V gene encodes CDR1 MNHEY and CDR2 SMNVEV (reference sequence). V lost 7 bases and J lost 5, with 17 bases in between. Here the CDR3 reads CASTPSTGSYGYTF. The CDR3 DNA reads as TGTGCCAGCACCCCATCCACAGGGTCGTATGGCTACACCTTC.